This T cell receptor (beta chain) was documented in a study of control samples from healthy donors and cancer patients. TCRdb's table, derived via immunoSEQ multiplex PCR, lists solely in-frame clones and lacks some. Among about 410,000 clones, approximately 92% were seen once, and the ten largest hold around 6.4%. Looked up from germline, CDR1 is SEHNR and CDR2 is FQNEAQ (reference sequence). V was cut by 5 bases and J by 0 bases, with 12 bases left in between. The CDR3 totals 15 residues. This TCR derives from a man in his forties with head and neck cancer. V and J are TRBV7-9 and TRBJ2-3; D unclear. Sequencing input: PBMCs. The CDR3 nucleotides read TGTGCCAGCAGCGCAGACGGTACTAGCACAGATACGCAGTATTTT. This encodes CASSADGTSTDTQYF.